The 19 T cell receptor beta chains below come from one sample, sequenced in a study of CD8 T cells in ankylosing spondylitis. The study, taken as a whole, reports: For ankylosing spondylitis blood, a TCR beta motif of roughly 8 highly homologous variants appeared characteristic.

TCRdb analysed the 5' RACE reads with MiXCR anew, one entry per CDR3 protein. The sample consists of about 840,000 distinct CDR3 sequences, 12% of them appearing once. These receptors lack a known antigen. Sequencing was done on a sample of blood, either unsorted or a sorted T cell fraction (not recorded which). The source of these receptors is a male donor with ankylosing spondylitis.

The chain carries TRBV11-2 and TRBJ2-2; D is possibly TRBD1 or TRBD2 (5 bases each). Germline V gene data show CDR1 as SGHAT and CDR2 as FQNNGV. The CDR3 totals 15 residues. Trimming cost V 8 bases and J 3 bases, with 16 bases left between them. The CDR3 sequence: CASYLGTWDTGELFF. CDR3 nucleotides: TGTGCCAGCTATCTTGGGACCTGGGACACCGGGGAGCTGTTTTTT.

J is TRBJ1-5 and V is TRBV20-1, with TRBD1 matching 9 bases. The J segment lost 4 bases and the V segment lost 5 bases, leaving 3 bases of the junction unmatched. The CDR3 totals 13 residues. Germline V gene lookup returns CDR1 DFQATT and CDR2 SNEGSKA (reference sequence). The CDR3 DNA sequence: TGCAGTGCTTGGACAGGGGAGAATCAGCCCCAGCATTTT. Translation: CSAWTGENQPQHF.

Many counts were recorded for this clonotype. This rearrangement joins TRBV28 to TRBJ2-1, with no clear D. The CDR3 has 11 residues. Germline V lookup: CDR1 MDHEN, CDR2 SYDVKM. The ends were cut back, 3 bases at V and 8 bases at J, with 5 bases in the middle. The CDR3 nucleotides read TGTGCCAGCAGTTTTAGGGATGAGCAGTTCTTC. Amino acid sequence: CASSFRDEQFF.

This clonotype showed up just a few times. The V and J genes are TRBV12-3 or TRBV12-4 and TRBJ1-1, with 7 nucleotides matching TRBD1. The J segment lost 0 bases and the V segment lost 7 bases, leaving 8 bases of the junction unmatched. CDR3 length: 15 amino acids. The CDR3 is CASISTGTVNTEAFF. The CDR3 DNA sequence: TGTGCCAGCATCTCGACCGGGACAGTGAACACTGAAGCTTTCTTT.

This clonotype was detected only a few times. The CDR3 sequence: CASGSPGGPQSSYEQYF. The CDR3 bases are TGTGCTAGTGGGTCCCCCGGGGGACCCCAGAGCTCCTACGAGCAGTACTTC. The rearrangement links TRBV12-5 to TRBJ2-7; a possible D gene is TRBD2 (6 bases). CDR3 size: 17 residues. Trimming pared 6 bases from V and 0 bases from J, leaving 21 bases between. Germline CDR1 and CDR2: LGHNT and FRNRAP.

J is TRBJ2-5 and V is TRBV12-3 or TRBV12-4; possibly TRBD1 for D (6 bases). This CDR3 has 18 amino acids. Trimming pared 0 bases from V and 0 bases from J, leaving 17 bases between. This CDR3 is CASSLAIRTDRNQETQYF. The CDR3 nucleotides read TGTGCCAGCAGTTTAGCGATAAGAACCGACAGGAACCAAGAGACCCAGTACTTC.

This clonotype came up many times. J is TRBJ2-2 and V is TRBV6-5, with no clear D. The V gene lost 7 bases and the J gene lost 4 bases, with 13 bases spanning the gap. This CDR3 is 14 amino acids long. Germline CDR1 reads MNHEY; CDR2 reads SVGAGI. The CDR3 loop is CASTLGRFTGELFF. The CDR3 region has the DNA TGTGCCAGCACCCTGGGAAGGTTCACCGGGGAGCTGTTTTTT.

This clonotype was seen only a few times. The rearrangement joins TRBV18 to TRBJ1-1; D not certain. Germline values: CDR1 KGHSH, CDR2 LQKENI. CDR3 size: 12 residues. Trimming left V 3 bases short and J 6 bases short, with 8 bases between. The CDR3 protein is CASSPAHPEAFF. The CDR3 coding sequence is TGTGCCAGCTCACCGGCACATCCTGAAGCTTTCTTT. The variable domain in full, completed from reference TRBV18 and TRBJ1-1, reads NAGVMQNPRHLVRRRGQEARLRCSPMKGHSHVYWYRQLPEEGLKFMVYLQKENIIDESGMPKERFSAEFPKEGPSILRIQQVVRGDSAAYFCASSPAHPEAFFGQGTRLTVV.

The rearrangement uses TRBV29-1 and TRBJ2-3, with 13 bases matching TRBD2. The CDR3 is 14 amino acids. The germline V gene encodes CDR1 SQVTM and CDR2 ANQGSEA. J gave up 1 base and V 5 bases, and 0 bases lay outside the gene matches. CDR3 coding DNA: TGCAGCGTTACTAGCGGGGGGGGCACAGATACGCAGTATTTT. The encoded protein is CSVTSGGGTDTQYF.

This clonotype came up a few times. The gene calls are TRBV29-1 and TRBJ1-2; D is unresolved. Trimming removed 3 bases at V and 3 bases at J, with 11 bases between. CDR3 size: 13 residues. The germline CDR1 and CDR2 sequences are SQVTM and ANQGSEA. CDR3 coding DNA: TGCAGCGTTGACGGCCAGGCAGACTATGGCTACACCTTC. This codes for CSVDGQADYGYTF.

The rearrangement links TRBV6-1 to TRBJ1-5; D gene unclear. Germline CDR1 MNHNS, CDR2 SASEGT. This CDR3 has 13 residues. The V end was cut by 2 bases, the J end by 7 bases, with 9 bases between. This CDR3 is CASSETRRQPQHF. The CDR3, as DNA: TGTGCCAGCAGTGAAACCCGGAGGCAGCCCCAGCATTTT.

There are a few counts of this clonotype. The chain carries TRBV6-6 and TRBJ2-7, with 8 nucleotides matching TRBD1. J was trimmed by 3 bases and V by 7 bases; bases with no gene match: 2. The CDR3 runs to 12 residues. CDR1 and CDR2 from the germline V gene are MNHNY and SVGAGI (reference sequence). CDR3 region: CASMDRVYEQYF. The CDR3 nucleotides are TGTGCCAGCATGGACAGGGTCTACGAGCAGTACTTC.

This clonotype was observed at least ten times. The chain recombines TRBV5-1 with TRBJ2-2, with D unresolved. Germline CDR1 is SGHRS and CDR2 is YFSETQ. The CDR3 runs 14 residues. The ends were cut back, 4 bases at V and 0 bases at J, with 7 bases in the middle. CDR3 loop: CASSGGANTGELFF. CDR3 DNA: TGCGCCAGCAGCGGCGGAGCGAACACCGGGGAGCTGTTTTTT.

The chain links TRBV6-1 to TRBJ1-3; a possible D gene is TRBD1 (5 bases). The germline V gene encodes CDR1 MNHNS and CDR2 SASEGT. This CDR3 is built from 15 residues. Trimming removed 6 bases from V and 4 bases from J, with 16 bases in between. The CDR3 loop reads CASRALRSGGNTIYF. As DNA, the CDR3 is TGTGCCAGCAGGGCGCTGAGGTCAGGGGGAAACACCATATATTTT.

This clonotype was seen more than once but under ten times. This CDR3 reads CAWGQANTGELFF. CDR3 bases: TGTGCCTGGGGACAGGCCAACACCGGGGAGCTGTTTTTT. The J gene is TRBJ2-2, the V gene TRBV30; TRBD1 aligns across 7 bases. CDR3 length equals 13 residues. V trimming: 5 bases; J trimming: 2 bases; junction bases outside the gene matches: 2. The germline CDR1 and CDR2 sequences are GTSNPN and SVGIG (reference sequence).

This clonotype was detected only a few times. The chain carries TRBV7-2 and TRBJ1-1; D gene uncertain. CDR1 is SGHTA and CDR2 is FQGNSA in the germline V gene. The CDR3 runs 14 residues. V was pared by 2 bases and J by 8 bases, with 15 bases between. CDR3 residues: CASSLLGIAKEAFF. DNA of the CDR3: TGTGCCAGCAGCTTACTAGGGATCGCCAAGGAAGCTTTCTTT.

This clonotype has ten or more counts. This rearrangement joins TRBV10-2 to TRBJ1-2; D gene uncertain. The CDR3 sequence is 14 residues long. The germline V gene has CDR1 WSHSY and CDR2 SAAADI. V was trimmed by 3 bases and J by 2 bases, leaving 10 bases between them. The CDR3 reads CASSDFTANYGYTF. CDR3 DNA sequence: TGCGCCAGCAGTGATTTTACAGCGAACTATGGCTACACCTTC.

In this sample, this clonotype turned up a few times. This chain links TRBV7-9 with TRBJ1-1, with D maybe TRBD1 (6 bases). Germline loops: CDR1 SEHNR, CDR2 FQNEAQ (reference sequence). The CDR3 runs 15 residues. Trimming took 3 bases from V and 3 from J, leaving 14 bases between them. The CDR3 reads CASSFLGAGDTEAFF. CDR3 DNA: TGTGCCAGCAGCTTTTTGGGGGCAGGGGACACTGAAGCTTTCTTT.

In its sample, this clonotype was seen a few times. The rearrangement links TRBV5-6 to TRBJ1-4, with D uncertain. V lost 2 bases, J lost 4 bases, and 9 bases lay in between. The CDR3 contains 14 residues. Germline V gene lookup returns CDR1 SGHDT and CDR2 YYEEEE. CDR3 region: CASSFLQVNEKLFF. The CDR3 DNA reads as TGTGCCAGCAGCTTTCTCCAGGTTAATGAAAAACTGTTTTTT.